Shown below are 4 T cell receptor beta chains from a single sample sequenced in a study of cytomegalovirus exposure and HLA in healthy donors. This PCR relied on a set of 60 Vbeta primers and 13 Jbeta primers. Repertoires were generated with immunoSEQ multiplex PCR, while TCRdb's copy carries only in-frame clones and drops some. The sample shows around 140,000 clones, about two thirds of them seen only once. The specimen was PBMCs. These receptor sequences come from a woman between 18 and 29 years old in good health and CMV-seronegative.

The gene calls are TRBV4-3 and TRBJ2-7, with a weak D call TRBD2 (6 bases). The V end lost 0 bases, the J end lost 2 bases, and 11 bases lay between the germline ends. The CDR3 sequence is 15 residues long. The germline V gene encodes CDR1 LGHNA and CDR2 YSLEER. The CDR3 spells CASSQDSGRPYEQYV. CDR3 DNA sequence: TGCGCCAGCAGCCAAGATAGTGGGAGGCCCTACGAGCAGTACGTC.

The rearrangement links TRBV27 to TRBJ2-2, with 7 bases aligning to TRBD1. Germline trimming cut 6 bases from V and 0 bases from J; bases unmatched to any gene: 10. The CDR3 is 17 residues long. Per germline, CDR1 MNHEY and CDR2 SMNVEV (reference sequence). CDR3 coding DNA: TGTGCCAGCAGGCCCCTAGGACAGGCAACGAACACCGGGGAGCTGTTTTTT. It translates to CASRPLGQATNTGELFF.

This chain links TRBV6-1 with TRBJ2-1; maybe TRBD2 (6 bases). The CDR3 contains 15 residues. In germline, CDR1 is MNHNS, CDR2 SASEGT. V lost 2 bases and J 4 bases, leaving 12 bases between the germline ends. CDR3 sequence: CASSELLAAYNEQFF. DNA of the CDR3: TGTGCCAGCAGTGAATTGTTAGCGGCTTACAATGAGCAGTTCTTC.

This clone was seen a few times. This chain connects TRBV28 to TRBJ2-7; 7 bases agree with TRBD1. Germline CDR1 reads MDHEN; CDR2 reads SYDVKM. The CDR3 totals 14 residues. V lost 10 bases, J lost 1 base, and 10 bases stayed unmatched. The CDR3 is CATIRDSFSYEQYF. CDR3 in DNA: TGTGCCACAATCCGGGACAGTTTTTCCTACGAGCAGTACTTC.